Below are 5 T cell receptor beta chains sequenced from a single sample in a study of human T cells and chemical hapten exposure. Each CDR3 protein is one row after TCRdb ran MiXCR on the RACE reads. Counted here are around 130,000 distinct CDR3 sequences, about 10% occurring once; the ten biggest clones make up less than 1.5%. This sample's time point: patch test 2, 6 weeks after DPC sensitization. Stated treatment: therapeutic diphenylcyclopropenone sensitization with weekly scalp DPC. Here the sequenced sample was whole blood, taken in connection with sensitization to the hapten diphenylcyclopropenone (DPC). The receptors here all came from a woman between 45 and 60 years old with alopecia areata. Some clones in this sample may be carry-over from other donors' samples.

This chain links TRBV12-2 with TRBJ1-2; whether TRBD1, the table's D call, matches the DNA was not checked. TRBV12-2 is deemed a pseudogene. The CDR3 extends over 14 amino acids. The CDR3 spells CAEPRTGETYGYTF. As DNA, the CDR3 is TGTGCAGAGCCAAGGACAGGGGAGACCTATGGCTACACCTTC.

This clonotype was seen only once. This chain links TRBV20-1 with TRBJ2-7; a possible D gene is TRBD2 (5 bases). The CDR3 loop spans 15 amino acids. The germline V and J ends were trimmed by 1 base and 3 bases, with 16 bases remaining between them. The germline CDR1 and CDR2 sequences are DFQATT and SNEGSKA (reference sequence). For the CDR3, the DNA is TGCAGTGCTAGAGGGGTCAGTGAGGGCGTCTACGAGCAGTACTTC. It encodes CSARGVSEGVYEQYF.

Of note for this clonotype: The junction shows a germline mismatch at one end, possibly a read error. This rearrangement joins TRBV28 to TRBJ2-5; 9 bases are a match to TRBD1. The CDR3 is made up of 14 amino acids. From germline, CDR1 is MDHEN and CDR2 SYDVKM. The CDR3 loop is CASRLWDREETQYF. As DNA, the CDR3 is TGTGCCAGCAGATTATGGGACAGGGAAGAGACCCAGTACTTC. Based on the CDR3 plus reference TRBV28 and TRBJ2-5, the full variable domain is DVKVTQSSRYLVKRTGEKVFLECVQDMDHENMFWYRQDPGLGLRLIYFSYDVKMKEKGDIPEGYSVSREKKERFSLILESASTNQTSMYLCASRLWDREETQYFGPGTRLLVL.

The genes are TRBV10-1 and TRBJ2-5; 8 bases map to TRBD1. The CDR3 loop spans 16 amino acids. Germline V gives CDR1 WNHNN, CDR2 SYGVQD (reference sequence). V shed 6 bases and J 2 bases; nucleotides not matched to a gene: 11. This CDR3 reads CASSETGTGTQETQYF. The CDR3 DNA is TGCGCCAGCAGCGAGACCGGGACAGGTACTCAAGAGACCCAGTACTTC.

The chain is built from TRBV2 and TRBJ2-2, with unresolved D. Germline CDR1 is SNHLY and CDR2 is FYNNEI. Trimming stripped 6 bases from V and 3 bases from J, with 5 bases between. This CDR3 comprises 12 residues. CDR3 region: CASREHTGELFF. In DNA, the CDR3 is TGTGCCAGCAGAGAACACACCGGGGAGCTGTTTTTT.